The 29 T cell receptor beta chains listed next were all sequenced from one sample in a study of CD8 T cells in Susac syndrome (dated by TCRdb to the late 2010s). Libraries came from the immunoSEQ multiplex PCR assay. RNA was extracted using the RNeasy kit, and about 0.5 to 1 ug of the RNA was reverse transcribed with random hexamers. TCRdb applied fastp at Q25 and MiXCR to the public reads, then kept only in-frame beta chains. Each CDR3 protein gets just one entry, which takes the most common genes and DNA from the rows behind it. In this sample the table shows 160,000 or so distinct CDR3 sequences, around 95% of which occur a single time. The ten largest make up around 0.21% of the sample. Specimen: CD8+ T cells from PBMCs. These receptors all stem from a human donor with multiple sclerosis.

This rearrangement joins TRBV20-1 to TRBJ2-2; D uncertain. Germline assignment: CDR1 DFQATT and CDR2 SNEGSKA (reference sequence). The V end lost 1 base, the J end lost 0 bases, and 9 bases lay between the germline ends. The CDR3 contains 15 residues. CDR3 sequence: CSARGRSTNTGELFF. As DNA, the CDR3 is TGCAGTGCTAGAGGGCGGTCCACGAACACCGGGGAGCTGTTTTTT.

CDR3 sequence (DNA): TGTGCCAGTAGTACCGGGACAGTCAGCACAGATACGCAGTATTTT. Translation gives CASSTGTVSTDTQYF. The chain couples TRBV19 to TRBJ2-3; 7 bases fit TRBD1. V trimming: 4 bases; J trimming: 0 bases; junction bases outside the gene matches: 4. Germline CDR1 reads LNHDA; CDR2 reads SQIVND (reference sequence). This CDR3 region has 15 residues. Based on the CDR3 plus reference TRBV19 and TRBJ2-3, the full variable domain is DGGITQSPKYLFRKEGQNVTLSCEQNLNHDAMYWYRQDPGQGLRLIYYSQIVNDFQKGDIAEGYSVSREKKESFPLTVTSAQKNPTAFYLCASSTGTVSTDTQYFGPGTRLTVL.

This chain connects TRBV7-9 to TRBJ2-7; TRBD2 aligns across 7 bases. The V gene end was trimmed by 5 bases and the J gene end by 2 bases; junction bases not matched to a gene: 9. The CDR3 contains 15 residues. Germline CDR1 reads SEHNR; CDR2 reads FQNEAQ (reference sequence). CDR3 in amino acids: CASSAWTGLTYEQYF. The CDR3 DNA reads TGTGCCAGCAGCGCTTGGACGGGACTAACCTACGAGCAGTACTTC. The variable domain in full, with the rest retrieved from reference TRBV7-9 and TRBJ2-7, is DTGVSQNPRHKITKRGQNVTFRCDPISEHNRLYWYRQTLGQGPEFLTYFQNEAQLEKSRLLSDRFSAERPKGSFSTLEIQRTEQGDSAMYLCASSAWTGLTYEQYFGPGTRLTVT.

V and J are TRBV19 and TRBJ1-2; D call uncertain. V lost 6 bases and J 2 bases, leaving 4 bases between the germline ends. This CDR3 comprises 11 residues. From germline, CDR1 is LNHDA and CDR2 SQIVND (reference sequence). The CDR3 here is CASRDNYGYTF. CDR3 nucleotides: TGTGCCAGTAGGGACAACTATGGCTACACCTTC.

This rearrangement joins TRBV29-1 to TRBJ1-2; 10 nucleotides match TRBD1. This CDR3 contains 13 residues. V gave up 5 bases and J gave up 8 bases; unmatched junction bases: 8. CDR1 is SQVTM, CDR2 ANQGSEA, per germline. The CDR3 DNA reads as TGCAGCGTTCTTCCCGGGACAGGGGAAGGCTACACCTTC. It codes for CSVLPGTGEGYTF.

J is TRBJ2-1 and V is TRBV28; 11 positions match TRBD2. The germline V gene has CDR1 MDHEN and CDR2 SYDVKM. V lost 6 bases and J lost 4; bases outside the gene matches: 5. The CDR3 runs to 15 residues. The CDR3 DNA reads TGTGCCAGCAGCCCGATAGCGGGGGGGTACAATGAGCAGTTCTTC. Translation: CASSPIAGGYNEQFF.

A single count supports this clonotype. The chain links TRBV7-9 to TRBJ2-1; no reliable D call. The CDR3 is 14 amino acids. V lost 2 bases to trimming and J lost 10 bases, with 15 bases between them. The germline V gene has CDR1 SEHNR and CDR2 FQNEAQ (reference sequence). CDR3 residues: CASSLIEQLGEQFF. CDR3 sequence (DNA): TGTGCCAGCAGCTTAATAGAGCAACTTGGGGAGCAGTTCTTC.

The V gene is TRBV12-5, the J gene TRBJ1-5; no clear D gene. CDR1 and CDR2 (germline): LGHNT, FRNRAP. Deletions cut 0 bases from V and 7 bases from J, with 1 base between. The CDR3 spans 11 residues. This CDR3 is CASGLVQPQHF. CDR3 DNA: TGTGCTAGTGGTTTGGTACAGCCCCAGCATTTT.

The chain joins TRBV13 to TRBJ2-3; 9 bases align to TRBD1. Germline CDR1 PRHDT, CDR2 FYEKMQ (reference sequence). After removal of 5 bases from V and 1 base from J, the junction contained 4 bases not matched to a gene. This CDR3 region has 15 residues. The CDR3 protein is CASSINRGRTDTQYF. CDR3 coding DNA: TGTGCCAGCAGCATAAACAGGGGGCGCACAGATACGCAGTATTTT.

The V and J genes are TRBV7-9 and TRBJ2-7; D possibly corresponds to TRBD1 (6 bases). The CDR3 runs to 14 residues. Trimming stripped 6 bases from V and 3 bases from J, with 15 bases between. Germline CDR1 is SEHNR and CDR2 is FQNEAQ (reference sequence). CDR3 sequence (DNA): TGTGCCAGCAGTCCCCCGGCAGGGGTCTACGAGCAGTACTTC. Protein sequence: CASSPPAGVYEQYF.

V gene TRBV7-9 combines with J gene TRBJ2-3; maybe TRBD1 (5 bases). This CDR3 comprises 10 residues. Germline loops: CDR1 SEHNR, CDR2 FQNEAQ (reference sequence). Trimming took off 8 bases at V and 10 bases at J, with 10 bases between the two ends. The CDR3 is CASGAPAQYF. DNA of the CDR3: TGTGCCAGCGGGGCTCCAGCGCAGTATTTT.

The chain links TRBV5-6 to TRBJ2-7; 8 nucleotides align to TRBD1. V dropped 3 bases and J dropped 3; count of bases not matched to a gene: 5. CDR1 SGHDT and CDR2 YYEEEE come from the germline V gene. This CDR3 comprises 14 residues. The CDR3 coding sequence is TGTGCCAGCAGCTACGGACAGGGAAACTACGAGCAGTACTTC. Protein product: CASSYGQGNYEQYF.

The chain carries TRBV9 and TRBJ1-2; a weak D match, TRBD1 (5 bases). The CDR3 has 13 amino acids. Trimming took off 0 bases at V and 8 bases at J, with 11 bases between the two ends. From germline, CDR1 is SGDLS and CDR2 YYNGEE. In DNA form, the CDR3 reads TGTGCCAGCAGCGTAGCAGGGCGTGAGGGCTACACCTTC. This sequence encodes CASSVAGREGYTF.

The CDR3 protein is CASSPGPRSSYEQYF. CDR3 DNA: TGTGCCAGTAGCCCGGGACCCAGGAGCTCCTACGAGCAGTACTTC. The rearrangement joins TRBV19 to TRBJ2-7; D could derive from TRBD1 or TRBD2 (5 bases each). V was clipped by 6 bases and J by 0 bases, with 15 bases between them. Germline CDR1 and CDR2: LNHDA and SQIVND (reference sequence). The CDR3 covers 15 residues.

The chain recombines TRBV20-1 with TRBJ2-5; 8 bases match TRBD2. Germline V gene data show CDR1 as DFQATT and CDR2 as SNEGSKA (reference sequence). With V trimmed by 3 bases and J by 2 bases, 8 bases remained unmatched. This CDR3 is built from 15 residues. CDR3 DNA: TGCAGTGCTAGCGATGGACTAGCACGGCAAGAGACCCAGTACTTC. Amino acids: CSASDGLARQETQYF.

This chain joins TRBV29-1 and TRBJ1-1; a possible D gene is TRBD1 (5 bases). Trimming left V 5 bases short and J 5 bases short, with 18 bases between. Germline V CDR1 and CDR2: SQVTM, ANQGSEA. This CDR3 is 14 amino acids long. CDR3 protein: CSVLEHFGGTEAFF. The DNA for the CDR3 is TGCAGCGTTCTGGAACATTTTGGGGGAACTGAAGCTTTCTTT.

The V gene is TRBV20-1, the J gene TRBJ2-7, with 7 bases aligning to TRBD2. J gave up 3 bases and V 2 bases, and 4 bases lay outside the gene matches. Germline V gene sequence: CDR1 DFQATT, CDR2 SNEGSKA (reference sequence). This CDR3 comprises 13 residues. The chain's CDR3 is CSARWEGNYEQYF. The CDR3 DNA reads TGCAGTGCTAGATGGGAGGGAAACTACGAGCAGTACTTC.

The gene calls are TRBV27 and TRBJ1-1; a possible D gene is TRBD1 (6 bases). The CDR3 is 13 amino acids. V was shortened by 2 bases and J by 5 bases, with 9 bases between the two germline ends. CDR1 and CDR2 from the germline V gene are MNHEY and SMNVEV (reference sequence). In DNA, the CDR3 is TGTGCCAGCAGTTTAGGGGGCAGAACTGAAGCTTTCTTT. It codes for CASSLGGRTEAFF.

The CDR3 loop is CASSFRGTEAFF. DNA of the CDR3: TGCGCCAGCAGCTTCAGGGGAACTGAAGCTTTCTTT. The V and J genes are TRBV5-1 and TRBJ1-1; the D gene is possibly TRBD1 (6 bases). CDR1 is SGHRS, CDR2 YFSETQ, per germline. This CDR3 region has 12 residues. Trimming stripped 2 bases from V and 5 bases from J, with 7 bases between.

The chain carries TRBV29-1 and TRBJ2-2; D is possibly TRBD1 or TRBD2 (6 bases each). Germline values: CDR1 SQVTM, CDR2 ANQGSEA. CDR3 length: 15 residues. V lost 5 bases, J lost 0 bases, and 13 bases lay in between. The CDR3 region has the DNA TGCAGCGTTCGGGGGCCGAGAACGAACACCGGGGAGCTGTTTTTT. Amino acids: CSVRGPRTNTGELFF.

The genes are TRBV10-3 and TRBJ2-7; D might be TRBD1 (5 bases). The germline gives CDR1 ENHRY, CDR2 SYGVKD. CDR3 length equals 13 residues. Between the trimmed V and J ends, which lost 3 bases and 2 bases, there was a span of 8 bases. The DNA for the CDR3 is TGTGCCATCAGTGACCAGGGTCCCTACGAGCAGTACTTC. This gives the protein CAISDQGPYEQYF.

The DNA of the CDR3 is TGTGCCAGCAGCCCCCGGGAGGGAGTAGAAGCTTTCTTT. Translation gives CASSPREGVEAFF. This sequence joins TRBV5-6 and TRBJ1-1; D unclear. The CDR3 is 13 residues long. From germline, CDR1 is SGHDT and CDR2 YYEEEE. With 4 bases removed from V and 8 bases from J, the gap between germline ends came to 15 bases.

The J gene is TRBJ2-7, the V gene TRBV9; TRBD1 agrees at 8 bases. J gave up 6 bases and V 3 bases, and 11 bases lay outside the gene matches. The CDR3 loop spans 15 amino acids. Germline CDR1 SGDLS, CDR2 YYNGEE. The CDR3 nucleotides read TGTGCCAGCAGCGCGTCACCGGGACAGGAGGGCGAGCAGTACTTC. As protein: CASSASPGQEGEQYF.

The chain recombines TRBV4-3 with TRBJ2-5; no definite D call. The germline CDR1 and CDR2 sequences are LGHNA and YSLEER. Trimming took 1 base from V and 4 from J, leaving 16 bases between them. The CDR3 covers 16 residues. In nucleotides, the CDR3 is TGCGCCAGCAGCCAAGGATTGGGAAGCTTTGTAGAGACCCAGTACTTC. This sequence encodes CASSQGLGSFVETQYF.

This clonotype has just one count. The chain recombines TRBV14 with TRBJ1-1, with a weak D call TRBD1 (5 bases). The ends were cut back, 2 bases at V and 0 bases at J, with 13 bases in the middle. Germline lookup yields CDR1 SGHDN and CDR2 FVKESK. The CDR3 is made up of 16 amino acids. The CDR3 loop is CASSQPPPGLNTEAFF. CDR3 nucleotide sequence: TGTGCCAGCAGCCAACCCCCGCCGGGACTGAACACTGAAGCTTTCTTT.

The J gene is TRBJ1-1, the V gene TRBV12-5, with no clear D. V lost 6 bases and J lost 5, with 19 bases in between. CDR1 and CDR2 from the germline V gene are LGHNT and FRNRAP. The CDR3 runs 15 residues. CDR3 DNA sequence: TGTGCTAGTGGACATACCTCGACGGGGAGAACTGAAGCTTTCTTT. It is translated as CASGHTSTGRTEAFF. The full variable domain, with the rest looked up from reference TRBV12-5 and TRBJ1-1, is DARVTQTPRHKVTEMGQEVTMRCQPILGHNTVFWYRQTMMQGLELLAYFRNRAPLDDSGMPKDRFSAEMPDATLATLKIQPSEPRDSAVYFCASGHTSTGRTEAFFGQGTRLTVV.

The V and J genes are TRBV5-1 and TRBJ1-1; the D is unclear. The CDR3 length is 14 residues. The germline CDR1 and CDR2 sequences are SGHRS and YFSETQ. V lost 0 bases to trimming and J lost 4 bases, with 10 bases between them. This CDR3 reads CASSLASRSTEAFF. DNA of the CDR3: TGCGCCAGCAGCTTGGCCTCTAGGAGCACTGAAGCTTTCTTT.

The gene calls are TRBV9 and TRBJ1-5, with a possible D match to TRBD1 (5 bases). Trimming took 4 bases from V and 3 from J, leaving 11 bases between them. The germline V gene encodes CDR1 SGDLS and CDR2 YYNGEE. The CDR3 spans 14 residues. DNA for the CDR3: TGTGCCAGCAGCACGGGACCCCCCAATCAGCCCCAGCATTTT. This gives the protein CASSTGPPNQPQHF.

The V and J genes are TRBV30 and TRBJ1-1; D is unresolved. The CDR3 extends over 13 amino acids. Germline CDR1 reads GTSNPN; CDR2 reads SVGIG (reference sequence). Deletions cut 3 bases from V and 1 base from J, with 9 bases between. CDR3 residues: CAWRYIRNTEAFF. The CDR3 DNA is TGTGCCTGGAGGTATATCAGGAACACTGAAGCTTTCTTT.